Listed here is a single TCR beta chain. What it binds is unknown. The sample comes from a study of OX40 agonist ivuxolimab in advanced cancers. The overall study: The diagnoses of dose-escalation patients were hepatocellular carcinoma, melanoma, renal cell or head and neck cancer.

Broader study findings: Some nonresponders also had low normalized T-cell clonal expansion. Expanded peripheral T cells had an undetermined antigen specificity. Patients who responded partially at 0.1-3.0 mg/kg showed clonal expansion ranking among the lowest.

The assay was immunoSEQ multiplex PCR, and TCRdb's table has in-frame clones only and misses some. The sample has over 65,000 clones; over 80% are singletons. Germline V gives CDR1 DFQATT, CDR2 SNEGSKA (reference sequence). The V gene lost 7 bases and the J gene lost 3 bases, with 9 bases spanning the gap. CDR3 length equals 11 residues. The receptor was derived from an adult with an advanced solid tumor such as melanoma, head and neck, liver or kidney cancer. The chain joins TRBV20-1 to TRBJ2-5; D is unclear. The sequenced sample was CD4+ or CD8+ T cells sorted from blood, obtained in a trial of the OX40 agonist ivuxolimab. The CDR3: CSVYPKETQYF. CDR3 nucleotides: TGCAGTGTGTACCCTAAAGAGACCCAGTACTTC.